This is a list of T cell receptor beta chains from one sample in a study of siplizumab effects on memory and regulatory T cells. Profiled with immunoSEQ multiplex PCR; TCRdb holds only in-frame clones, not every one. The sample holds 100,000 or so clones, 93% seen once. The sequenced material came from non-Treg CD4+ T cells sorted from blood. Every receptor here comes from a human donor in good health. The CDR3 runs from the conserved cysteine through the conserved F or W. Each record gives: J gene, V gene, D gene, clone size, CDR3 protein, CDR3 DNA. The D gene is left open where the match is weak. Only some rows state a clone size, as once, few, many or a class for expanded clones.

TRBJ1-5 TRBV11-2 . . CASSLFGGPQHF TGTGCCAGCAGCTTATTCGGAGGGCCCCAGCATTTT
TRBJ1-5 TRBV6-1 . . CASNDRLRRNQPQHF TGTGCCAGCAATGATAGATTAAGAAGGAATCAGCCCCAGCATTTT
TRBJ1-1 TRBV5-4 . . CASLLRGAGNTEAFF TGTGCCAGTCTCCTCCGGGGCGCGGGGAACACTGAAGCTTTCTTT
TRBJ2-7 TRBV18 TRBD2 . CASSRTGTSGGASNEQYF TGTGCCAGCTCACGGACCGGGACTAGCGGGGGGGCCTCGAACGAGCAGTACTTC
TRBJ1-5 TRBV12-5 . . CASGLHQGSMGNQPQHF TGTGCTAGTGGTTTGCACCAGGGTTCTATGGGAAATCAGCCCCAGCATTTT
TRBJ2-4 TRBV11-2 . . CASSLDSQGVAKNIQYF TGTGCCAGCAGCTTAGATTCCCAGGGCGTAGCCAAAAACATTCAGTACTTC
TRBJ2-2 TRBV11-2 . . CASSLLGMNTGELFF TGTGCCAGCAGCTTATTAGGGATGAACACCGGGGAGCTGTTTTTT
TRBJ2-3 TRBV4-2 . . CASSQEGVIPSTDTQYF TGTGCCAGCAGCCAAGAGGGGGTTATACCTAGCACAGATACGCAGTATTTT
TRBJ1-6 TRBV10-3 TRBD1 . CATLSGQDGSPLHF TGTGCCACCCTCTCGGGACAGGATGGGTCACCCCTCCACTTT
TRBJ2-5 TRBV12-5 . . CASGLPKAGTQYF TGTGCTAGTGGTTTGCCCAAAGCGGGGACCCAGTACTTC
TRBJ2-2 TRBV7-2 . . CASSLEGAGELFF TGTGCCAGCAGCTTAGAAGGCGCCGGGGAGCTGTTTTTT
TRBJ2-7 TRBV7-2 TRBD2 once CASSLARLAHEQYF TGTGCCAGCAGCTTAGCTAGACTAGCCCACGAGCAGTACTTC
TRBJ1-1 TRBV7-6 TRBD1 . CASSAGQENTEAFF TGTGCCAGCAGCGCAGGACAGGAAAACACTGAAGCTTTCTTT
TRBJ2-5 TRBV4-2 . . CASSQEFGPGETQYF TGTGCCAGCAGCCAAGAGTTTGGGCCGGGGGAGACCCAGTACTTC
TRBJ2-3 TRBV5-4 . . CASSLPRTRITDTQYF TGTGCCAGCAGCTTGCCCCGCACGCGGATTACAGATACGCAGTATTTT
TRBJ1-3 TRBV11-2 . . CASSQDSRGNTIYF TGTGCCAGCAGCCAGGACAGCCGTGGAAACACCATATATTTT
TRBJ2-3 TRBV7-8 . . CASSPPTRTSTDTQYF TGTGCCAGCAGCCCGCCCACTAGAACGAGCACAGATACGCAGTATTTT